These 14 T cell receptor beta chains were sequenced from one sample in a study of PD-1 blockade in classical Hodgkin lymphoma. Sequencing used immunoSEQ multiplex PCR; TCRdb keeps in-frame clones, though not all of them. The sample lists about 60,000 clones; about 89% were seen once. This sample's time point: cycle 4 day 1 (C4D1), after more than five weeks of nivolumab. Every patient experienced relapse after autologous stem cell transplantation, and brentuximab vedotin exposure varied. Specimen: peripheral blood mononuclear cells (PBMCs), collected before the fourth cycle of nivolumab. These receptors all come from a human donor with classical Hodgkin lymphoma.

The rearrangement joins TRBV27 to TRBJ2-3; 7 bases align to TRBD1. Germline V gene lookup returns CDR1 MNHEY and CDR2 SMNVEV (reference sequence). J was trimmed by 0 bases and V by 2 bases; bases with no gene match: 8. CDR3 size: 17 residues. The CDR3 spells CASSLHWDSSSTDTQYF. Written as DNA, the CDR3 is TGTGCCAGCAGTTTACACTGGGACAGCTCTAGCACAGATACGCAGTATTTT.

The chain combines TRBV6-5 with TRBJ1-1; D is perhaps TRBD1 (5 bases). Germline V gene data show CDR1 as MNHEY and CDR2 as SVGAGI. The CDR3 sequence is 11 residues long. Trimming took off 4 bases at V and 11 bases at J, with 11 bases between the two ends. Written as DNA, the CDR3 is TGTGCCAGCAGTTCCAGACAGAGGGCTTTCTTT. This encodes CASSSRQRAFF.

The chain is built from TRBV16 and TRBJ1-5, with TRBD1 matching 7 bases. Per the germline V gene, CDR1 is KGHSY and CDR2 is FQNENV. CDR3 length equals 16 residues. Unmatched junction bases numbered 4, after V lost 2 bases and J lost 0 bases. CDR3 sequence reads: CASSQDRVTSNQPQHF. CDR3 sequence (DNA): TGTGCCAGCAGCCAAGACAGGGTTACTAGCAATCAGCCCCAGCATTTT.

The chain links TRBV7-3 to TRBJ2-5; 9 bases map to TRBD1. The length of the CDR3 is 14 residues. V lost 4 bases to trimming and J lost 7 bases; unmatched junction nucleotides: 7. CDR1 SGHTA and CDR2 FQGTGA come from the germline V gene. The CDR3: CASSSTGGGGTQYF. For the CDR3, the DNA is TGTGCCAGCAGCTCTACAGGGGGCGGTGGGACCCAGTACTTC.

The rearrangement links TRBV5-6 to TRBJ1-2; no firm D call. The CDR3 has 11 amino acids. Looked up from germline, CDR1 is SGHDT and CDR2 is YYEEEE. With 0 bases removed from V and 11 bases from J, the gap between germline ends came to 8 bases. The CDR3 loop reads CASSLGAGYTF. CDR3 nucleotides: TGTGCCAGCAGCTTGGGGGCCGGGTACACCTTC.

V is TRBV27 and J is TRBJ1-2; D is unclear. Germline V gene sequence: CDR1 MNHEY, CDR2 SMNVEV (reference sequence). This CDR3 contains 13 residues. V gave up 5 bases and J gave up 8 bases, with 15 bases separating them. CDR3 coding DNA: TGTGCCAGCAGTCCCCGCAGGTATCACGGCTACACCTTC. It yields the protein CASSPRRYHGYTF.

The chain combines TRBV4-1 with TRBJ2-2; maybe TRBD2 (6 bases). Germline V gene data show CDR1 as MGHRA and CDR2 as YSYEKL. V was pared by 8 bases and J by 4 bases, with 11 bases between. This CDR3 is built from 13 residues. CDR3 in amino acids: CASLSGGTGELFF. The CDR3 coding sequence is TGCGCCAGCCTATCCGGGGGCACCGGGGAGCTGTTTTTT.

The chain has TRBV6-1 and TRBJ1-3, with 9 bases that match TRBD1. The CDR3 length is 14 residues. Germline V lookup: CDR1 MNHNS, CDR2 SASEGT. Germline trimming cut 5 bases from V and 8 bases from J; bases unmatched to any gene: 7. The CDR3 bases are TGTGCCAGCAGTCCAACAGGGGGCGGTTACACCATATATTTT. Its protein is CASSPTGGGYTIYF.

J is TRBJ1-5 and V is TRBV21-1. TRBV21-1 counts as a pseudogene. This CDR3 is 13 amino acids long. Here the CDR3 DNA reads TGTGCCAGCCGAGCCTATAGCAATCAGCCCCAGCATTTT. It specifies CASRAYSNQPQHF.

This sequence joins TRBV19 and TRBJ2-6; D may be TRBD2 (5 bases). The V gene's germline CDR1 is LNHDA and CDR2 SQIVND (reference sequence). Trimming left V 7 bases short and J 0 bases short, with 13 bases between. This CDR3 has 16 residues. The CDR3 region is CASTGSRASGANVLTF. CDR3 nucleotide sequence: TGTGCCAGTACGGGGTCCAGAGCCTCTGGGGCCAACGTCCTGACTTTC.

This sequence joins TRBV11-3 and TRBJ2-3; 13 positions agree with TRBD2. This CDR3 spans 15 amino acids. J lost 7 bases, V lost 5 bases, and 6 bases had no gene match. Per the germline V gene, CDR1 is SGHNT and CDR2 is YENEEA. The CDR3 sequence is CASSPTSGGIHTQYF. The DNA for the CDR3 is TGTGCCAGCAGCCCGACTAGCGGGGGGATACATACGCAGTATTTT.

This sequence joins TRBV12-5 and TRBJ1-6, with TRBD1 as a possible D gene (6 bases). The CDR3 has 16 residues. Trimming cost V 8 bases and J 7 bases, with 21 bases left between them. Germline V gene sequence: CDR1 LGHNT, CDR2 FRNRAP. In DNA, the CDR3 is TGTGCTAGTCTCTACAGGGTGGGAAAGGACAATTCACCCCTCCACTTT. It yields the protein CASLYRVGKDNSPLHF.

This clone was seen a few times. The V call is TRBV30, the J call TRBJ1-5; D uncertain. Germline V gene lookup returns CDR1 GTSNPN and CDR2 SVGIG (reference sequence). This CDR3 comprises 11 residues. V shed 5 bases and J shed 6 bases, with 8 bases lying between them. The CDR3 sequence: CAWGRGQPQHF. In DNA form, the CDR3 reads TGTGCCTGGGGACGAGGTCAGCCCCAGCATTTT.

As DNA, the CDR3 is TGCGCCAGCAGCTGGAGTAGAACCATATATTTT. This sequence encodes CASSWSRTIYF. The chain carries TRBV5-1 and TRBJ1-3, with D unresolved. Germline V gives CDR1 SGHRS, CDR2 YFSETQ. This CDR3 region has 11 residues. Trimming shortened V by 3 bases and J by 10 bases, and 8 bases separated the two germline ends.